Each of the 27 T cell receptor beta chains below was sequenced from the same sample in a study of Graves' ophthalmopathy and Graves' hyperthyroidism. RNA transcripts served as template for amplifying TCR beta CDR3 sequences. HTBI primers were used in a first-round RT-PCR, which preceded a second-round multiplex PCR. TCRdb analysed the multiplex PCR reads with MiXCR anew, one entry per CDR3 protein. Here the sample spans about 380,000 distinct CDR3 sequences, over 15% being singletons. Sequencing used peripheral blood. Every receptor here comes from a woman aged 18-29 years with stable Graves' hyperthyroidism.

This clonotype was observed many times. V and J are TRBV4-2 and TRBJ2-2, with 10 positions matching TRBD1. The CDR3 is 16 residues long. CDR1 is LGHNA and CDR2 is YNFKEQ in the germline V gene. The ends lost 4 bases at V and 2 bases at J; junction bases unmatched: 4. The CDR3 protein is CASSRTGGANTGELFF. In DNA form, the CDR3 reads TGTGCCAGCAGCCGGACAGGGGGAGCTAACACCGGGGAGCTGTTTTTT.

This clonotype was counted at least ten times. The chain recombines TRBV24-1 with TRBJ1-6; 8 bases match TRBD1. This CDR3 comprises 13 residues. Trimming at V came to 2 bases and at J to 14 bases, leaving 4 bases not matched to a gene. Germline lookup yields CDR1 KGHDR and CDR2 SFDVKD. CDR3 in amino acids: CATSDSGTGTLHF. Written as DNA, the CDR3 is TGTGCCACCAGTGATTCCGGGACAGGAACCCTCCACTTT.

For this clonotype: This sequence may be a read error, since a much larger clone differs from it by one base. In this CDR3 the conserved last residue, phenylalanine or tryptophan, is missing, so a read error is likely. V usage is TRBV11-2 and J usage is TRBJ1-2; no clear D gene. The V gene's germline CDR1 is SGHAT and CDR2 FQNNGV. V was pared by 0 bases and J by 0 bases, with 11 bases between. The CDR3 runs 16 residues. The CDR3 region has the DNA TGTGCCAGCAGCTTAGACGGGTCAGCCTCTAACTATGGCTACACCTTA. Translated: CASSLDGSASNYGYTL.

Many counts were recorded for this clonotype. V is TRBV2 and J is TRBJ2-2; the D call may be TRBD1 or TRBD2 (5 bases each). The CDR3 sequence is 16 residues long. Trimming took off 2 bases at V and 4 bases at J, with 14 bases between the two ends. CDR1 and CDR2 from the germline V gene are SNHLY and FYNNEI. CDR3 nucleotides: TGTGCCAGCAGTGAATGGGGGTCGGGTCTCACCGGGGAGCTGTTTTTT. Protein sequence: CASSEWGSGLTGELFF.

This clonotype was observed many times. This chain uses TRBV11-2 with TRBJ1-1; 7 bases line up with TRBD1. V trimming: 3 bases; J trimming: 1 base; junction bases outside the gene matches: 11. The germline V gene encodes CDR1 SGHAT and CDR2 FQNNGV. There are 17 residues in the CDR3. DNA of the CDR3: TGTGCCAGCAGCTTTGGTTCGGCAGGGGGTAAGAACACTGAAGCTTTCTTT. This encodes CASSFGSAGGKNTEAFF.

This clonotype was counted at least ten times. DNA of the CDR3: TGTGCCAGCAGCCTCCTCAGGGGTTGGGAGACCCAGTACTTC. Encoded protein: CASSLLRGWETQYF. The rearrangement links TRBV14 to TRBJ2-5, with a possible D match to TRBD1 (6 bases). Germline CDR1 and CDR2: SGHDN and FVKESK. The CDR3 spans 14 residues. V lost 4 bases, J lost 5 bases, and 14 bases lay in between. The full variable domain, with the rest looked up from reference TRBV14 and TRBJ2-5, is EAGVTQFPSHSVIEKGQTVTLRCDPISGHDNLYWYRRVMGKEIKFLLHFVKESKQDESGMPNNRFLAERTGGTYSTLKVQPAELEDSGVYFCASSLLRGWETQYFGPGTRLLVL.

The chain's CDR3 is CASSYSEGAEAFF. The CDR3 DNA is TGTGCCAGCAGTTACTCGGAGGGCGCTGAAGCTTTCTTT. This rearrangement joins TRBV6-2 or TRBV6-3 to TRBJ1-1; D not resolved. The V gene's germline CDR1 is MNHEY and CDR2 SVGEGT. Trimming shortened V by 0 bases and J by 6 bases, and 8 bases separated the two germline ends. The CDR3 is 13 residues long.

This clonotype was counted ten times or more. The CDR3 coding sequence is TGTGCCACCAGCAGAGTTCACACCATTAGCAATCAGCCCCAGCATTTT. This sequence encodes CATSRVHTISNQPQHF. The V gene is TRBV15, the J gene TRBJ1-5; D is ambiguous. V lost 1 base to trimming and J lost 0 bases, with 10 bases between them. In germline, CDR1 is LNHNV, CDR2 YYDKDF (reference sequence). The CDR3 covers 16 residues.

This clonotype was recorded many times. The rearrangement joins TRBV6-2 or TRBV6-3 to TRBJ2-7; either TRBD1 or TRBD2 may fit D (5 bases each). This CDR3 has 14 residues. Trimming took off 3 bases at V and 6 bases at J, with 15 bases between the two ends. Germline V CDR1 and CDR2: MNHEY, SVGEGT. In nucleotides, the CDR3 is TGTGCCAGCAGTTATTTCCAGGGAGTAGGCGAGCAGTACTTC. It yields the protein CASSYFQGVGEQYF.

The table lists this clonotype with a few counts. V usage is TRBV11-2 and J usage is TRBJ2-5; 14 nucleotides agree with TRBD2. V shed 5 bases, J shed 5 bases, and the junction held 10 bases outside the gene matches. CDR1 is SGHAT, CDR2 FQNNGV, per germline. CDR3 length equals 17 residues. CDR3 amino acids: CASSDGLAGGFQETQYF. For the CDR3, the DNA is TGTGCCAGCAGCGACGGACTAGCGGGGGGATTCCAGGAGACCCAGTACTTC.

This clonotype was recorded at least ten times. This chain joins TRBV6-2 or TRBV6-3 and TRBJ1-1; D ambiguous. The CDR3 is 11 residues long. The germline gives CDR1 MNHEY, CDR2 SVGEGT. The germline V and J ends were trimmed by 9 bases and 6 bases, with 11 bases remaining between them. The DNA for the CDR3 is TGTGCCAGTTTAGCCAGCTCTGAAGCTTTCTTT. Residues: CASLASSEAFF.

This clonotype was seen only a few times. The chain uses TRBV3-1 and TRBJ2-7; 7 bases are shared with TRBD2. After removal of 0 bases from V and 0 bases from J, the junction contained 5 bases not matched to a gene. The length of the CDR3 is 16 residues. Per the germline V gene, CDR1 is LGHDT and CDR2 is YNNKEL (reference sequence). CDR3 DNA: TGTGCCAGCAGCCAAGATGGCGGGGGAAGCTCCTACGAGCAGTACTTC. This translates into CASSQDGGGSSYEQYF.

In this sample, this clonotype turned up many times. For the CDR3, the DNA is TGTGCCACCAGCAGACCACGGGACTACAATCAGCCCCAGCATTTT. Protein: CATSRPRDYNQPQHF. The J gene is TRBJ1-5, the V gene TRBV15, with a weak D call TRBD1 (5 bases). There are 15 residues in the CDR3. Germline V gene lookup returns CDR1 LNHNV and CDR2 YYDKDF (reference sequence). V was pared by 2 bases and J by 3 bases, with 11 bases between.

The sample holds many counts of this clonotype. This chain links TRBV5-1 with TRBJ1-6, with TRBD1 as a possible D gene (5 bases). CDR3 length: 15 residues. V gave up 4 bases and J gave up 7 bases, with 15 bases separating them. The V gene's germline CDR1 is SGHRS and CDR2 YFSETQ. The CDR3 bases are TGCGCCAGCAGCGGCCGGGACCCGAAAAATTCACCCCTCCACTTT. Protein: CASSGRDPKNSPLHF.

Turning to this clonotype: One end of the junction varies from germline; a read error may be responsible. The V call is TRBV6-1, the J call TRBJ1-6; 9 bases line up with TRBD1. The CDR3 has 13 residues. Germline CDR1 is MNHNS and CDR2 is SASEGT. The CDR3 sequence is CASTGDRDSPLDF. CDR3 sequence (DNA): TGTGCCAGCACCGGGGACAGGGATTCACCGCTCGACTTT.

There are many counts of this clonotype. The chain uses TRBV6-5 and TRBJ1-1; no reliable D call. This CDR3 comprises 16 residues. The germline V gene has CDR1 MNHEY and CDR2 SVGAGI. Trimming removed 5 bases at V and 4 bases at J, with 20 bases between. The CDR3 DNA sequence: TGTGCCAGCAGTAACGGGGATTTCGGATCTCTCACTGAAGCTTTCTTT. Translating it yields CASSNGDFGSLTEAFF.

This chain connects TRBV7-2 to TRBJ2-7; maybe TRBD2 (5 bases). The CDR3 has 11 amino acids. The germline V gene has CDR1 SGHTA and CDR2 FQGNSA. Trimming left V 11 bases short and J 4 bases short, with 12 bases between. The CDR3 DNA is TGTGCCTGCACACGGGGTTACGAGCAGTACTTC. Amino acids: CACTRGYEQYF. Drawing the rest from reference TRBV7-2 and TRBJ2-7, the complete variable domain is GAGVSQSPSNKVTEKGKDVELRCDPISGHTALYWYRQSLGQGLEFLIYFQGNSAPDKSGLPSDRFSAERTGGSVSTLTIQRTQQEDSAVYLCACTRGYEQYFGPGTRLTVT.

There are many counts of this clonotype. The rearrangement uses TRBV24-1 and TRBJ1-5; 9 nucleotides match TRBD1. There are 14 residues in the CDR3. CDR1 KGHDR and CDR2 SFDVKD come from the germline V gene. The trim removed 9 bases at V and 0 bases at J, leaving 2 bases unmatched. The DNA of the CDR3 is TGTGCCACCTGGACAGGGGCTAGCAATCAGCCCCAGCATTTT. This sequence encodes CATWTGASNQPQHF.

The sample holds a few counts of this clonotype. The V call is TRBV5-1, the J call TRBJ2-1; D is possibly TRBD1 (6 bases). The CDR3 spans 15 residues. V was cut by 0 bases and J by 7 bases, with 14 bases left in between. Germline lookup yields CDR1 SGHRS and CDR2 YFSETQ. CDR3 in amino acids: CASSLDRVANNEQFF. CDR3 coding DNA: TGCGCCAGCAGCTTGGACAGGGTCGCGAATAATGAGCAGTTCTTC. The variable domain in full, with the rest retrieved from reference TRBV5-1 and TRBJ2-1, is KAGVTQTPRYLIKTRGQQVTLSCSPISGHRSVSWYQQTPGQGLQFLFEYFSETQRNKGNFPGRFSGRQFSNSRSEMNVSTLELGDSALYLCASSLDRVANNEQFFGPGTRLTVL.

For this clonotype: With a much larger clone just one base away, this may be a read error. The CDR3 carries no conserved terminal phenylalanine or tryptophan, so it likely arises from a read error. The chain uses TRBV6-1 and TRBJ1-5; no definite D call. CDR3 length equals 15 residues. From germline, CDR1 is MNHNS and CDR2 SASEGT. Trimming took off 6 bases at V and 0 bases at J, with 12 bases between the two ends. CDR3 in amino acids: CASRPGRYSNQPQHL. The CDR3 nucleotides are TGTGCCAGCAGACCCGGGCGGTATAGCAATCAGCCCCAGCATTTG.

Ten or more counts support this clonotype. V usage is TRBV27 and J usage is TRBJ2-5; D possibly matches TRBD1 or TRBD2 (5 bases each). This CDR3 region has 13 residues. V lost 8 bases and J 5 bases, leaving 15 bases between the germline ends. CDR1 is MNHEY and CDR2 is SMNVEV in the germline V gene (reference sequence). This chain's CDR3 is CASALGPWETQYF. CDR3 bases: TGTGCCAGCGCCCTGGGACCCTGGGAGACCCAGTACTTC.

In this sample, this clonotype turned up many times. This sequence joins TRBV6-2 or TRBV6-3 and TRBJ2-5, with 9 bases lining up with TRBD2. The CDR3 sequence is 14 residues long. V trimming: 7 bases; J trimming: 5 bases; junction bases outside the gene matches: 8. Germline V gives CDR1 MNHEY, CDR2 SVGEGT. CDR3 sequence reads: CASTPAGGGETQYF. In DNA, the CDR3 is TGTGCCAGCACCCCCGCGGGAGGGGGGGAGACCCAGTACTTC.

The sample holds many counts of this clonotype. The CDR3 coding sequence is TGTGCCAGCAGTTTACCTAGACAGCGGATACCTTCACCCGGAACCTACGAGCAGTACTTC. Translated, it gives CASSLPRQRIPSPGTYEQYF. The chain employs TRBV28 and TRBJ2-7; D may match TRBD1 or TRBD2 (5 bases each). There are 20 residues in the CDR3. Trimming stripped 2 bases from V and 2 bases from J, with 28 bases between. From germline, CDR1 is MDHEN and CDR2 SYDVKM.

This clonotype appeared many times. The chain employs TRBV28 and TRBJ2-5; D is possibly TRBD2 (6 bases). Germline V gene data show CDR1 as MDHEN and CDR2 as SYDVKM. The CDR3 contains 12 residues. Trimming took off 8 bases at V and 6 bases at J, with 13 bases between the two ends. The CDR3 region has the DNA TGTGCCAGCGGGGGACTTGTGAAGACCCAGTACTTC. Its translation is CASGGLVKTQYF. Using reference TRBV28 and TRBJ2-5 for the parts outside the CDR3, the full variable domain is DVKVTQSSRYLVKRTGEKVFLECVQDMDHENMFWYRQDPGLGLRLIYFSYDVKMKEKGDIPEGYSVSREKKERFSLILESASTNQTSMYLCASGGLVKTQYFGPGTRLLVL.

J is TRBJ1-3 and V is TRBV6-2 or TRBV6-3; possibly TRBD1 for D (6 bases). The CDR3 is 15 amino acids. CDR1 MNHEY and CDR2 SVGEGT come from the germline V gene. Trimming took off 6 bases at V and 0 bases at J, with 12 bases between the two ends. The CDR3 bases are TGTGCCAGCAGCTCAAGGACAGTCTCTGGAAACACCATATATTTT. It encodes CASSSRTVSGNTIYF.

This clonotype was recorded at least ten times. The V and J genes are TRBV2 and TRBJ2-7; a weak D match, TRBD2 (5 bases). The CDR3 is 8 residues long. The germline V gene has CDR1 SNHLY and CDR2 FYNNEI. Trimming pared 9 bases from V and 13 bases from J, leaving 10 bases between. The DNA of the CDR3 is TGTGCCAGGGGAGAGAGCTACTTC. Translating gives CARGESYF.

The V call is TRBV5-1, the J call TRBJ2-5; 7 nucleotides match TRBD1. J lost 3 bases, V lost 3 bases, and 5 bases had no gene match. The germline CDR1 and CDR2 sequences are SGHRS and YFSETQ. The CDR3 has 14 residues. CDR3 nucleotide sequence: TGCGCCAGCAGCTCGCAGGGGACAGAAGAGACCCAGTACTTC. Its translation: CASSSQGTEETQYF.